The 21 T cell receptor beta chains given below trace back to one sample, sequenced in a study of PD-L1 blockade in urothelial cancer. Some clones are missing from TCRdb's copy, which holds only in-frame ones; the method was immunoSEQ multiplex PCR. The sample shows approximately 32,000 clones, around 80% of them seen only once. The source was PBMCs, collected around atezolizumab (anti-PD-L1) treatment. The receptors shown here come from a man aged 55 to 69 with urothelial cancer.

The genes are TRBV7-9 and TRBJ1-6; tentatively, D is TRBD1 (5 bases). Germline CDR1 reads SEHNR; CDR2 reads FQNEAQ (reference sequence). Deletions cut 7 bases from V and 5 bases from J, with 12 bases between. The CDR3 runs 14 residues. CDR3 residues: CASISAGHNSPLHF. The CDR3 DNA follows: TGTGCCAGCATATCGGCAGGGCATAATTCACCCCTCCACTTT.

This CDR3 is CASSREPGQGDNEQFF. CDR3 nucleotide sequence: TGTGCCAGCAGCCGAGAACCGGGACAGGGAGACAATGAGCAGTTCTTC. The chain employs TRBV14 and TRBJ2-1; 9 bases map to TRBD1. The trim removed 4 bases at V and 5 bases at J, leaving 9 bases unmatched. The V gene's germline CDR1 is SGHDN and CDR2 FVKESK. This CDR3 region has 16 residues.

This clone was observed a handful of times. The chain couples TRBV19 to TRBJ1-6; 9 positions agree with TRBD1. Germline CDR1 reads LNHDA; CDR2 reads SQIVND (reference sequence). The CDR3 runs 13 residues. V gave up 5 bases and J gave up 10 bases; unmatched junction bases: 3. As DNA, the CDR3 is TGTGCCAGTAGTGTAACAGGGGGCTCACCCCTCCACTTT. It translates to CASSVTGGSPLHF. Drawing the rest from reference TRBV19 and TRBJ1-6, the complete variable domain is DGGITQSPKYLFRKEGQNVTLSCEQNLNHDAMYWYRQDPGQGLRLIYYSQIVNDFQKGDIAEGYSVSREKKESFPLTVTSAQKNPTAFYLCASSVTGGSPLHFGNGTRLTVT.

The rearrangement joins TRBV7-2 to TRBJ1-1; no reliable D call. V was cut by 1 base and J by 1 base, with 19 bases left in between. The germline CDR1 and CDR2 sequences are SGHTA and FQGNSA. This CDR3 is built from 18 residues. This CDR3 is CASSLGGRVRKRNTEAFF. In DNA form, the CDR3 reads TGTGCCAGCAGCTTAGGCGGGCGGGTTCGTAAGCGGAACACTGAAGCTTTCTTT.

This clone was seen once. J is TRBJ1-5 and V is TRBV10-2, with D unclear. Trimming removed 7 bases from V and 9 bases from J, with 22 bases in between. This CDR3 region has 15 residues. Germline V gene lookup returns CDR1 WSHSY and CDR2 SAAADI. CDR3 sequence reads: CASKEATSPIPPQHF. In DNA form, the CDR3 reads TGCGCCAGCAAGGAGGCCACTAGTCCCATTCCGCCCCAGCATTTT.

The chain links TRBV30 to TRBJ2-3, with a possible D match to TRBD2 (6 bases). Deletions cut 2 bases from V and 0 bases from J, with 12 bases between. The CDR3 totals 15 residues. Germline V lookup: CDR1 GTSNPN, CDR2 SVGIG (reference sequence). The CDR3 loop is CAWSYGGTSTDTQYF. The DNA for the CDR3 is TGTGCCTGGAGTTACGGCGGGACTAGCACAGATACGCAGTATTTT.

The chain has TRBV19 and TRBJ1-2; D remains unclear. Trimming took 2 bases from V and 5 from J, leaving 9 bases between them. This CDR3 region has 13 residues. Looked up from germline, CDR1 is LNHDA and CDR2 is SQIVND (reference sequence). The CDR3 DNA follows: TGTGCCAGTAGTATAATGGAGAGTTATGGCTACACCTTC. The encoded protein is CASSIMESYGYTF.

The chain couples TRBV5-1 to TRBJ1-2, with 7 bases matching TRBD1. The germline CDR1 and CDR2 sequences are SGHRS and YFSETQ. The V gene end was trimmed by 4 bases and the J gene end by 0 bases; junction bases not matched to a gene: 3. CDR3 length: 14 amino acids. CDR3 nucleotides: TGCGCCAGCAGCCTAGACAGGGCTAACTATGGCTACACCTTC. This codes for CASSLDRANYGYTF.

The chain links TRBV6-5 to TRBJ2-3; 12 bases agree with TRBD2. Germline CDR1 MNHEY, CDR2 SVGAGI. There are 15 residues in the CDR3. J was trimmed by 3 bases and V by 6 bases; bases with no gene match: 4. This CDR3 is CASRTGLAGTDTQYF. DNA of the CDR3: TGTGCCAGCAGGACGGGACTAGCGGGTACAGATACGCAGTATTTT.

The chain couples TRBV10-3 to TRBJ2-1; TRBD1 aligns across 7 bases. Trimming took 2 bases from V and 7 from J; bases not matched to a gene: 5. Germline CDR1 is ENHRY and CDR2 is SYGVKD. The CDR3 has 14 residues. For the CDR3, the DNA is TGTGCCATCAGTGAGCTAAGACAGGGTAATGAGCAGTTCTTC. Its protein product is CAISELRQGNEQFF.

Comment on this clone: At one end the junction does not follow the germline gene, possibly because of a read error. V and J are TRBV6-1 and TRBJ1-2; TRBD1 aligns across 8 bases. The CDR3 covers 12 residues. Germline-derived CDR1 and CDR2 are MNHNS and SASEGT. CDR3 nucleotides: TGTGCCAGCAGTGAAGAAGAATGGGACAGGAACTTC. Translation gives CASSEEEWDRNF.

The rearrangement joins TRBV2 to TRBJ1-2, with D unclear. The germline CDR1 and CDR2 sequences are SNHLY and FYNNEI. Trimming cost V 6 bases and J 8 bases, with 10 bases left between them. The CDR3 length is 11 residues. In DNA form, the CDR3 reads TGTGCCAGCAGGACAATTGGAGGCTACACCTTC. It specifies CASRTIGGYTF.

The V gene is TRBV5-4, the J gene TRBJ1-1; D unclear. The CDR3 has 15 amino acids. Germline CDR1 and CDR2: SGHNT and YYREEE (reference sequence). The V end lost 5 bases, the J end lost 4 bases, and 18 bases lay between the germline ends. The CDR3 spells CASRLRGGMGTEAFF. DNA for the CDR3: TGTGCCAGCAGACTCCGTGGAGGGATGGGCACTGAAGCTTTCTTT.

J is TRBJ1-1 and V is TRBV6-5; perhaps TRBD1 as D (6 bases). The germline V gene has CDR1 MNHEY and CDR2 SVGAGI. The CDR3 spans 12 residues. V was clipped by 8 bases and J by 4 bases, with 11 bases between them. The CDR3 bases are TGTGCCAGCCGTCAGGGGAGCACTGAAGCTTTCTTT. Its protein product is CASRQGSTEAFF.

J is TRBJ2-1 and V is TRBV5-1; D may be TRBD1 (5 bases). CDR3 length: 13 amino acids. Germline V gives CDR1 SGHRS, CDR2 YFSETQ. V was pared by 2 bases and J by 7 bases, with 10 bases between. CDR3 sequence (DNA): TGCGCCAGCAGCTTAGGGGATGTAAATGAGCAGTTCTTC. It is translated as CASSLGDVNEQFF.

CDR3 in amino acids: CASSLGGDRGRYGYTF. The CDR3 DNA reads as TGTGCCAGCAGCTTAGGGGGGGACAGGGGACGCTATGGCTACACCTTC. This sequence joins TRBV7-9 and TRBJ1-2; the match to TRBD1 covers 10 bases. V gave up 1 base and J gave up 4 bases; unmatched junction bases: 6. Germline CDR1 reads SEHNR; CDR2 reads FQNEAQ (reference sequence). CDR3 length: 16 residues.

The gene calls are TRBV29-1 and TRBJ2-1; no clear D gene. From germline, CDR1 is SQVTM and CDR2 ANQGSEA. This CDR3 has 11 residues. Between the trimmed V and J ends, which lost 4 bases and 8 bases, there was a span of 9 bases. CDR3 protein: CSVGESDEQFF. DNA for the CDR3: TGCAGCGTTGGCGAAAGCGATGAGCAGTTCTTC.

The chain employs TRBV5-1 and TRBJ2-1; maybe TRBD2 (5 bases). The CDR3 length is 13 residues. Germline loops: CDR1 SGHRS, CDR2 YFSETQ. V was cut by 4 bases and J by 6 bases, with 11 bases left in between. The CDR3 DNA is TGCGCCAGCAGCCACGGAGGAGCCAATGAGCAGTTCTTC. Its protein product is CASSHGGANEQFF.

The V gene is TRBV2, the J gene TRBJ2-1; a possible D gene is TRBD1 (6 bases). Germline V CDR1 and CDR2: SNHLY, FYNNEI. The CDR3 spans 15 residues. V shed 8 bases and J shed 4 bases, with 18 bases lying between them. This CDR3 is CASGTTGIGYNEQFF. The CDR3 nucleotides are TGTGCCAGCGGGACAACAGGGATCGGGTACAATGAGCAGTTCTTC.

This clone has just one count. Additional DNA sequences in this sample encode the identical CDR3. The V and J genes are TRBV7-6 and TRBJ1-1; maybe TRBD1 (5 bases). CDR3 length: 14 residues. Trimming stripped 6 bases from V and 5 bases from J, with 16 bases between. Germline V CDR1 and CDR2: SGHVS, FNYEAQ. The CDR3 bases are TGTGCCAGCAGTACCTTGACAAAGGGGACTGAAGCTTTCTTT. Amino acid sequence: CASSTLTKGTEAFF.

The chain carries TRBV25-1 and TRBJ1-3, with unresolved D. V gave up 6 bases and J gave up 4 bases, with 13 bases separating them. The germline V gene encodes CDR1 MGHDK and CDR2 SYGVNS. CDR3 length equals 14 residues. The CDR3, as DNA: TGTGCCAGCAGCGACGCAGCTAGGGGAAACACCATATATTTT. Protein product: CASSDAARGNTIYF. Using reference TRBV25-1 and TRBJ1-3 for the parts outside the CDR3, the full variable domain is EADIYQTPRYLVIGTGKKITLECSQTMGHDKMYWYQQDPGMELHLIHYSYGVNSTEKGDLSSESTVSRIRTEHFPLTLESARPSHTSQYLCASSDAARGNTIYFGEGSWLTVV.